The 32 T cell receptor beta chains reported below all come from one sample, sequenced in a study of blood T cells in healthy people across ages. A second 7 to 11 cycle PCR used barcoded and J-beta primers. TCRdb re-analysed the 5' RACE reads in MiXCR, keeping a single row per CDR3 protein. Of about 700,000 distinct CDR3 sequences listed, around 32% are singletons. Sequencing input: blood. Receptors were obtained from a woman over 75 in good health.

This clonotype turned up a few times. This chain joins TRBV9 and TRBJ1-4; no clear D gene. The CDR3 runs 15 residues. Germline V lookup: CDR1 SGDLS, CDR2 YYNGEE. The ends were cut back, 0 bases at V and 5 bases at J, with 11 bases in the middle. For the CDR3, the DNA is TGTGCCAGCAGCGTAGGTCGTCAGCGAAATGAAAAACTGTTTTTT. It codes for CASSVGRQRNEKLFF.

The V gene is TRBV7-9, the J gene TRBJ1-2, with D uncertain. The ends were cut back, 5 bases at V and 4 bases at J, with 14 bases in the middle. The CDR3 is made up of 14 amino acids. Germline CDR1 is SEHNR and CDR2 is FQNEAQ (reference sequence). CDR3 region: CASSPPVESYGYTF. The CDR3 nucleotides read TGTGCCAGCAGCCCACCCGTGGAAAGCTATGGCTACACCTTC.

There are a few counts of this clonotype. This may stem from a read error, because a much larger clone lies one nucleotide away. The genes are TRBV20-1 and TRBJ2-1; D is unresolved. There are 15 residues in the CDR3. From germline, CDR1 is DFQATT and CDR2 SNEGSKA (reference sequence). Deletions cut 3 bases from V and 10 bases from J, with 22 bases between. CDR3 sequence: CSARGPKPGCGEQFF. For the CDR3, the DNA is TGCAGTGCTAGGGGTCCCAAGCCGGGCTGTGGGGAGCAGTTCTTC.

CDR3 DNA sequence: TGTGCCAGCAGCTTGGAGGGAGTGGGTGAAAAACTGTTTTTT. Protein sequence: CASSLEGVGEKLFF. The gene calls are TRBV7-9 and TRBJ1-4; D ambiguous. The CDR3 has 14 amino acids. Trimming removed 3 bases at V and 7 bases at J, with 12 bases between. CDR1 and CDR2 (germline): SEHNR, FQNEAQ (reference sequence).

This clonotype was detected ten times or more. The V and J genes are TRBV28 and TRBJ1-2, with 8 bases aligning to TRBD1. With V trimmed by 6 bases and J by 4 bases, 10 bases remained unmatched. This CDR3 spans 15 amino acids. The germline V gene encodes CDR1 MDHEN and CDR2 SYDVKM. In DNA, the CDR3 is TGTGCCAGCAGGGGTAGGCAGGGGGCGGTCTATGGCTACACCTTC. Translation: CASRGRQGAVYGYTF.

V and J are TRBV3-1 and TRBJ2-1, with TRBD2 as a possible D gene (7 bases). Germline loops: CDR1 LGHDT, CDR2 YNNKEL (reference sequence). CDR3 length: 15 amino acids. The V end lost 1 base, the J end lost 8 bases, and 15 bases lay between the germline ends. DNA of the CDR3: TGTGCCAGCAGCCAAGGGGGGGGGGCGATGGATGAGCAGTTCTTC. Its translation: CASSQGGGAMDEQFF.

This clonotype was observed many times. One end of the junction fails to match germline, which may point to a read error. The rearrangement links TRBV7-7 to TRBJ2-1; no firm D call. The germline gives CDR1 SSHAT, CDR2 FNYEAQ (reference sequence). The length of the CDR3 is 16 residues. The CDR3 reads CASSPQPLKRYNEQFF. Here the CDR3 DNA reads TGTGCTAGCAGCCCGCAGCCCTTAAAGAGGTACAATGAGCAGTTCTTC.

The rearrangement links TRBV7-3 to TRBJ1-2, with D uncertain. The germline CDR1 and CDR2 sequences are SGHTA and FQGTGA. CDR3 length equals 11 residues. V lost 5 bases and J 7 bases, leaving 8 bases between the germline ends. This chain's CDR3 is CASSPPPGYTF. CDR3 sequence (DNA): TGTGCCAGCAGCCCCCCCCCTGGCTACACCTTC.

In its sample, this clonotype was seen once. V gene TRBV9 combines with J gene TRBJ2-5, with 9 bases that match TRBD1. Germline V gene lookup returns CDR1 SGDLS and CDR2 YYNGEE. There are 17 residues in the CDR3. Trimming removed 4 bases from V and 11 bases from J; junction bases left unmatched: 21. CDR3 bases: TGTGCCAGCAGCCCACACACCGGGACAGGGATCTCGGTTGAGCAGTACTTC. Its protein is CASSPHTGTGISVEQYF.

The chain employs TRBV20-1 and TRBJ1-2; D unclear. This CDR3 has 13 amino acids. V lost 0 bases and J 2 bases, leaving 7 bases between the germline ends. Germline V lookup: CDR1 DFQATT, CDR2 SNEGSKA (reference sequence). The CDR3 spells CSARERVNYGYTF. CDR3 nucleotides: TGCAGTGCTAGAGAGAGAGTGAACTATGGCTACACCTTC.

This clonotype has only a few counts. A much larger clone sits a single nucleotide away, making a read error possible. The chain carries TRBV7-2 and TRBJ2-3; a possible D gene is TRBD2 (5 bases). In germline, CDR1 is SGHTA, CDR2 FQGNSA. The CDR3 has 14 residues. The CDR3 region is CAGSIRGPTDTQYF. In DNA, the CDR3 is TGTGCCGGCAGCATTAGAGGGCCCACAGATACGCAGTATTTT. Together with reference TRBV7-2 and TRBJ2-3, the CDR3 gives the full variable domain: GAGVSQSPSNKVTEKGKDVELRCDPISGHTALYWYRQSLGQGLEFLIYFQGNSAPDKSGLPSDRFSAERTGGSVSTLTIQRTQQEDSAVYLCAGSIRGPTDTQYFGPGTRLTVL.

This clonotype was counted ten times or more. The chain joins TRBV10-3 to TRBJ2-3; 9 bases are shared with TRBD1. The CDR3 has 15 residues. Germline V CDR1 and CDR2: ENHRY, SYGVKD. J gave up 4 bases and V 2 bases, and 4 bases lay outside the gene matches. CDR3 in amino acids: CAISEGTGTADTQYF. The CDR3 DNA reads TGTGCCATCAGTGAGGGGACAGGGACTGCAGATACGCAGTATTTT.

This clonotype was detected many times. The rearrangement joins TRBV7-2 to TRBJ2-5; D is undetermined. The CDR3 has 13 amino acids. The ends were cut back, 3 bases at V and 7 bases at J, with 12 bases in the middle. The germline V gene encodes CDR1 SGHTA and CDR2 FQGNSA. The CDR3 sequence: CASSFASEATQYF. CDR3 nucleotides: TGTGCCAGCAGCTTCGCCTCAGAGGCGACCCAGTACTTC.

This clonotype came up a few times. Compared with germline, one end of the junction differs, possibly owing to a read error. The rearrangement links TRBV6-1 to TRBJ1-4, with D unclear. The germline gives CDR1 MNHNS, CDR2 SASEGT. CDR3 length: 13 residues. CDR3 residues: CASSQAINEKLFF. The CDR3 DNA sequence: TGTGCCAGCAGTCAAGCCATCAATGAAAAACTGTTTTTT.

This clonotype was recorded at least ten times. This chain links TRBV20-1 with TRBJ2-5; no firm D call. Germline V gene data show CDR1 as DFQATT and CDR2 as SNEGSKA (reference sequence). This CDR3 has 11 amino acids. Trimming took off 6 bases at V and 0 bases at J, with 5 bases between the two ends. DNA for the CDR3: TGCAGTGCCCTGTACCAAGAGACCCAGTACTTC. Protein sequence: CSALYQETQYF.

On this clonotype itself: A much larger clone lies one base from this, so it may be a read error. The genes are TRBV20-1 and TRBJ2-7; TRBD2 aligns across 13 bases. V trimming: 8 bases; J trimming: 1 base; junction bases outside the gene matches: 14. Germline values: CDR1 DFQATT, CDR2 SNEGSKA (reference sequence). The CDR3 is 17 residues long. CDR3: CSTAHLGTSGVSYEQYF. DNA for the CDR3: TGCAGTACTGCGCACCTCGGGACTAGCGGGGTGTCCTACGAGCAGTACTTC.

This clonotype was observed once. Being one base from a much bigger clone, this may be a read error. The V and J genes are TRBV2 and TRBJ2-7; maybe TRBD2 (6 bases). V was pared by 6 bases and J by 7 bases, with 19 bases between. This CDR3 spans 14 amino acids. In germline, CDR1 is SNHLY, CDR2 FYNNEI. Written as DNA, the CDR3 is TGTGCCAGCAGCTTAGATATGGGAGGTGATGAGCAGTACTTC. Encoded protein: CASSLDMGGDEQYF.

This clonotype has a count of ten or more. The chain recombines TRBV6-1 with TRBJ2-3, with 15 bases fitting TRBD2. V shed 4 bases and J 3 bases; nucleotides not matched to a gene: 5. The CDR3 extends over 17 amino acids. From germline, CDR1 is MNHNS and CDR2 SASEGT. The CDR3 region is CASSGGLAGGKTDTQYF. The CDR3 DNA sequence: TGTGCCAGCAGTGGAGGACTAGCGGGGGGGAAGACAGATACGCAGTATTTT.

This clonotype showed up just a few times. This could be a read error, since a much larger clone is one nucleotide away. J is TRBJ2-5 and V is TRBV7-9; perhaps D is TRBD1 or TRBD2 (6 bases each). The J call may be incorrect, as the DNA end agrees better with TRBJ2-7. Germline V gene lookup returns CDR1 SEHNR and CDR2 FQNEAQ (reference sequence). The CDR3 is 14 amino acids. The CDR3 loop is CASSLGGAGFEQYF. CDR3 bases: TGTGCCAGCAGCTTAGGGGGGGCGGGCTTCGAGCAGTACTTC.

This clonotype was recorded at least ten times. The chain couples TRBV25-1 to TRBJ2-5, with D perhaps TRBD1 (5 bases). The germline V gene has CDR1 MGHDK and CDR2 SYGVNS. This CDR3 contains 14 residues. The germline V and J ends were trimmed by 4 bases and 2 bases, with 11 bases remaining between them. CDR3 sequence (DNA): TGTGCCAGCAGTGGGAGACAGCAACAAGAGACCCAGTACTTC. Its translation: CASSGRQQQETQYF.

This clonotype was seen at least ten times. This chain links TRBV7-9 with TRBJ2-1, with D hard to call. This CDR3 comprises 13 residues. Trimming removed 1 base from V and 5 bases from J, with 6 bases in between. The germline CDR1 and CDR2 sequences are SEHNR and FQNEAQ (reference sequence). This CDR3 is CASSLVGNNEQFF. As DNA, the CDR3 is TGTGCCAGCAGCTTAGTAGGCAACAATGAGCAGTTCTTC. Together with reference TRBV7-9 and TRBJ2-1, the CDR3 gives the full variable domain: DTGVSQNPRHKITKRGQNVTFRCDPISEHNRLYWYRQTLGQGPEFLTYFQNEAQLEKSRLLSDRFSAERPKGSFSTLEIQRTEQGDSAMYLCASSLVGNNEQFFGPGTRLTVL.

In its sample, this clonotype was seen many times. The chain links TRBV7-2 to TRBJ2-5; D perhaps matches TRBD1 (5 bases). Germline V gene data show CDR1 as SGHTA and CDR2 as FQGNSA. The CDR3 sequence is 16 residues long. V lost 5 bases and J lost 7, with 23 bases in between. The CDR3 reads CASSHLSGGAGRTQYF. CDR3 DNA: TGTGCCAGCAGCCACCTTAGTGGTGGGGCCGGTAGGACCCAGTACTTC.

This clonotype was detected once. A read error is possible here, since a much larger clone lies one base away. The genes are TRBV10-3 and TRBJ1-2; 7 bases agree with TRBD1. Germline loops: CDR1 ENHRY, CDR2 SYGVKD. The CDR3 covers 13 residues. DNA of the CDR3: TGTGCCATCAGTGGGGGACAGTTTCCTGGCCACACCTTC. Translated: CAISGGQFPGHTF.

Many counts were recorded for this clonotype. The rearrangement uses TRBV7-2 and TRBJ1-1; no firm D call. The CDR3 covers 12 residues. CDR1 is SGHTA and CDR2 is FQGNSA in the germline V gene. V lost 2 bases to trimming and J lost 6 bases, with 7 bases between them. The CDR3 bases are TGTGCCAGCAGCTTACGGCGAGCTGAAGCTTTCTTT. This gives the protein CASSLRRAEAFF.

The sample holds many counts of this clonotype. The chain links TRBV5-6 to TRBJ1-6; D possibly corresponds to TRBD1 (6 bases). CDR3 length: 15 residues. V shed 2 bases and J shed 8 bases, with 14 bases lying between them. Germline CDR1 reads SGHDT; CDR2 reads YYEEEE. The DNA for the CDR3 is TGTGCCAGCAGCTTACAGGGTATAGGGTATTCACCCCTCCACTTT. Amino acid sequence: CASSLQGIGYSPLHF.

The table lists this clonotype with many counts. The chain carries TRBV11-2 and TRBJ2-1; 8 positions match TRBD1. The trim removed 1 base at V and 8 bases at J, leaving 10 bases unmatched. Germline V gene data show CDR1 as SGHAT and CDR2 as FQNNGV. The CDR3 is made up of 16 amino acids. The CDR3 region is CASSLGVRQGAHEQFF. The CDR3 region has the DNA TGTGCCAGCAGCTTAGGGGTCAGGCAGGGGGCCCATGAGCAGTTCTTC.

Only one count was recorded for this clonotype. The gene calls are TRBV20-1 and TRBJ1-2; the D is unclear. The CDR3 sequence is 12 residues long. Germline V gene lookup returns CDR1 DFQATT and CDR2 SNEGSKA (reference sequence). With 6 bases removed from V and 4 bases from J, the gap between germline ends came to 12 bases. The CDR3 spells CSAATVPYGYTF. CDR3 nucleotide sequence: TGCAGTGCAGCAACAGTACCCTATGGCTACACCTTC.

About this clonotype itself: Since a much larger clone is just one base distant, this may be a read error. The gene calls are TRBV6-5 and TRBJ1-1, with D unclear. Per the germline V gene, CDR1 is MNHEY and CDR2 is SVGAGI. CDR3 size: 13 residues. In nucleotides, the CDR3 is TGTGCCTGCAGTCCCTTCAACGAACATGAAGCTTTCTTT. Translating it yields CACSPFNEHEAFF.

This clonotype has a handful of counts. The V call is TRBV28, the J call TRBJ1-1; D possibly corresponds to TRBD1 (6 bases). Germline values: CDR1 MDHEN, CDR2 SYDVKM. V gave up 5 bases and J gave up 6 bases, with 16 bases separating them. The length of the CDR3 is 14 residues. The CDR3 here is CASSRTGSRAEAFF. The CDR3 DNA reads TGTGCCAGCAGTAGAACAGGGTCCCGGGCTGAAGCTTTCTTT.

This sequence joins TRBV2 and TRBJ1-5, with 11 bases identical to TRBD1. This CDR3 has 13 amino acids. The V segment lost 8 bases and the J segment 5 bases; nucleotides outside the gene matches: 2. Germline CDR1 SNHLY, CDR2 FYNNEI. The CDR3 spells CASQGQGDQPQHF. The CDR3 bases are TGTGCCAGCCAGGGACAGGGGGATCAGCCCCAGCATTTT.

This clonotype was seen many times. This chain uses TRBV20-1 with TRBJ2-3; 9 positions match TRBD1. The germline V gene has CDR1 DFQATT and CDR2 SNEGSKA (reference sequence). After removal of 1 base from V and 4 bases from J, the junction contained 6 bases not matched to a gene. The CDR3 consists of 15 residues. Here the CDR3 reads CSARAPGQGPDTQYF. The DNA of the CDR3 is TGCAGTGCTAGAGCCCCCGGACAGGGGCCAGATACGCAGTATTTT.

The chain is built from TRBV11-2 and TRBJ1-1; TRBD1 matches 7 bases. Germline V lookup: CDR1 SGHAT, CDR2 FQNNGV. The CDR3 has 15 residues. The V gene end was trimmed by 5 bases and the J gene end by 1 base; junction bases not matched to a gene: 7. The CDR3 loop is CASSALTGSNTEAFF. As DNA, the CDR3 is TGTGCCAGCAGCGCCTTGACAGGGTCGAACACTGAAGCTTTCTTT. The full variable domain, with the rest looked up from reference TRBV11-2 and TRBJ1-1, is EAGVAQSPRYKIIEKRQSVAFWCNPISGHATLYWYQQILGQGPKLLIQFQNNGVVDDSQLPKDRFSAERLKGVDSTLKIQPAKLEDSAVYLCASSALTGSNTEAFFGQGTRLTVV.